The present entry profiles one T cell receptor beta chain with its context. The data derive from a study of cytotoxic CD8 clonotypes in ibrutinib-treated CLL. About the research overall: There were 10 to 11 relapsed/refractory patients and about 15 treatment-naive patients, and approximately 17 were IGHV unmutated. About 24 partial and 2 complete responses; at median about 70 months, about 14 remitted, some twelve progressed.

Generated by immunoSEQ multiplex PCR, the TCRdb table keeps only in-frame clones and is missing some. The table lists some 150,000 clones, about 80% of them singletons. The V gene's germline CDR1 is SGHTA and CDR2 FQGTGA. V trimming: 2 bases; J trimming: 7 bases; junction bases outside the gene matches: 6. The CDR3 has 14 amino acids. This sequence originates from a human donor with chronic lymphocytic leukemia. The V gene is TRBV7-3, the J gene TRBJ2-7; TRBD1 matches 9 bases. The starting material was PBMCs, obtained after 24 months of ibrutinib treatment. DNA of the CDR3: TGTGCCAGCAGCTTAGCGGCAGGGACAGGGGAGCAGTACTTC. Encoded protein: CASSLAAGTGEQYF.